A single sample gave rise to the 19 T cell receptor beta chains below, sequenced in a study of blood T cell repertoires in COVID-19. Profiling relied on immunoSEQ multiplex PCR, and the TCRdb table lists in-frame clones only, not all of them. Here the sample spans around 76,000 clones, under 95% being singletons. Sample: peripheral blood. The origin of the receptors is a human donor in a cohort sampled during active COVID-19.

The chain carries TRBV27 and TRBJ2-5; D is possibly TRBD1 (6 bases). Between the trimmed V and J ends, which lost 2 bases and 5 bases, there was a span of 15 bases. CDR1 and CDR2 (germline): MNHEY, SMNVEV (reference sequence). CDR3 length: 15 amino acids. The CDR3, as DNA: TGTGCCAGCAGTTTAAGACCCACAGGGCCTGAGACCCAGTACTTC. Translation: CASSLRPTGPETQYF.

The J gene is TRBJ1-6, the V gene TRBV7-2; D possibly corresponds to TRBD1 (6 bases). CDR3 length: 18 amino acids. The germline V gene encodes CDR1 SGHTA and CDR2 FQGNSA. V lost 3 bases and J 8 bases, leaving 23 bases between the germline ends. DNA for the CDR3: TGTGCCAGCAGCTTCACCCCTACGGGGGGGGCAGTAGATTCACCCCTCCACTTT. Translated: CASSFTPTGGAVDSPLHF.

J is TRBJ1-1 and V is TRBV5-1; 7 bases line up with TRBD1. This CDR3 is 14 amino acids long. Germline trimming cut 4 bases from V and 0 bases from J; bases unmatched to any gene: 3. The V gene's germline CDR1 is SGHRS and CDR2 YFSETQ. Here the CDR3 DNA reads TGCGCCAGCAGCCTGACAGGGATGAACACTGAAGCTTTCTTT. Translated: CASSLTGMNTEAFF.

The CDR3 DNA is TGTGCCAGCACTGCCCAATGGACTAGCGGGGGGGCCGCCGAGCAGTACTTC. This translates into CASTAQWTSGGAAEQYF. V gene TRBV6-7 combines with J gene TRBJ2-7, with TRBD2 matching over 15 bases. TRBV6-7 is known as an ORF, though its function is uncertain. CDR3 size: 17 residues. With V trimmed by 7 bases and J by 6 bases, 13 bases remained unmatched.

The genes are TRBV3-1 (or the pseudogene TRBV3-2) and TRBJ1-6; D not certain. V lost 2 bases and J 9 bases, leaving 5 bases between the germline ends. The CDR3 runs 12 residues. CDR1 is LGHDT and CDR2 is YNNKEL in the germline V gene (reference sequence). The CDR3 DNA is TGTGCCAGCAGCCAATATCTTTCACCCCTCCACTTT. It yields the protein CASSQYLSPLHF.

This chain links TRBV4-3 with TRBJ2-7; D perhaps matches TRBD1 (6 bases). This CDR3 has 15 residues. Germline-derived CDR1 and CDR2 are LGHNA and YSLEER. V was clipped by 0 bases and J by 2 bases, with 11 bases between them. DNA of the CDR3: TGCGCCAGCAGCCAAGATTGGGCAGGGGCCTACGAGCAGTACTTC. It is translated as CASSQDWAGAYEQYF.

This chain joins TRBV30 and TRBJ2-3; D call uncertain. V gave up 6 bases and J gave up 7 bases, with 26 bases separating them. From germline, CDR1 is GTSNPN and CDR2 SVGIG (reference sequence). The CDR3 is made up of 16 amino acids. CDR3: CACLAPEVTPWNTQYF. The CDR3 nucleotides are TGTGCCTGTCTCGCTCCAGAGGTTACTCCCTGGAATACGCAGTATTTT.

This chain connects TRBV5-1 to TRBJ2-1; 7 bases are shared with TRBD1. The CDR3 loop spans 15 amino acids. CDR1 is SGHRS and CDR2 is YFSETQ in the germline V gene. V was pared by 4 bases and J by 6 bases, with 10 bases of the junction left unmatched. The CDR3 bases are TGCGCCAGCAGCCCTCAAGGGGGCGGTGTCAATGAGCAGTTCTTC. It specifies CASSPQGGGVNEQFF.

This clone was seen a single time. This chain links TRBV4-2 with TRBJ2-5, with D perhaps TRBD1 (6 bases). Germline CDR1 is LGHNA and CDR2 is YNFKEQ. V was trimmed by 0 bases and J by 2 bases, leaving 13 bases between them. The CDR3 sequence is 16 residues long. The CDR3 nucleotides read TGTGCCAGCAGCCAAGAGGAACAGGGTCGGCAAGAGACCCAGTACTTC. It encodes CASSQEEQGRQETQYF.

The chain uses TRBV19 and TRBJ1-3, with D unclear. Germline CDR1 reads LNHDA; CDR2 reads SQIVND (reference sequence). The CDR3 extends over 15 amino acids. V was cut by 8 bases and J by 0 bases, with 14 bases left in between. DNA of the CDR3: TGTGCCAGTGCCTCAGGCACTCACTCTGGAAACACCATATATTTT. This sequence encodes CASASGTHSGNTIYF.

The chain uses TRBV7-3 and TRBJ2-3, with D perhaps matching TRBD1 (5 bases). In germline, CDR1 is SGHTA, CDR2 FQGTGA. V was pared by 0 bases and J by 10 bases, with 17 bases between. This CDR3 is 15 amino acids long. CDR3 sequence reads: CASSLTPLSQGPQYF. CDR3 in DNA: TGTGCCAGCAGCTTAACACCCCTCTCCCAGGGTCCGCAGTATTTT. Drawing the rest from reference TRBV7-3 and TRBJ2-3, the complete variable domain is GAGVSQTPSNKVTEKGKYVELRCDPISGHTALYWYRQSLGQGPEFLIYFQGTGAADDSGLPNDRFFAVRPEGSVSTLKIQRTERGDSAVYLCASSLTPLSQGPQYFGPGTRLTVL.

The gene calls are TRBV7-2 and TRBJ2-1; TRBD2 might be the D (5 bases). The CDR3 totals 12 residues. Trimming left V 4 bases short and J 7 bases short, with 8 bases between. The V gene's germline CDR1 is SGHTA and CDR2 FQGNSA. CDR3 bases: TGTGCCAGCAGCTCCCAGCGGAATGAGCAGTTCTTC. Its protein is CASSSQRNEQFF.

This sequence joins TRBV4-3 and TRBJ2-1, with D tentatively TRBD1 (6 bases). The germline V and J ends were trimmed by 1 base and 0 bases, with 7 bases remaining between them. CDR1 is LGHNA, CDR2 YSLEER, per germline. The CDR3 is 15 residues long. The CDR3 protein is CASSQVQGSYNEQFF. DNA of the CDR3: TGCGCCAGCAGCCAAGTACAGGGCTCCTACAATGAGCAGTTCTTC.

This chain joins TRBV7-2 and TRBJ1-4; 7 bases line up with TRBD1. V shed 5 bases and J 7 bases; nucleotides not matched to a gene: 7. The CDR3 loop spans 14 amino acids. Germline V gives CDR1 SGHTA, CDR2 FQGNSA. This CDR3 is CASSQGQSPEKLFF. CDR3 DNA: TGTGCCAGCAGCCAGGGACAGTCCCCTGAAAAACTGTTTTTT.

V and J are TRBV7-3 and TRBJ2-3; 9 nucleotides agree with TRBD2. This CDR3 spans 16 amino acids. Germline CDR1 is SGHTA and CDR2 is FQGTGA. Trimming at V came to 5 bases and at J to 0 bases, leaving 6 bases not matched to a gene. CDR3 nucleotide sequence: TGTGCCAGCAGCCCCTCGCGGGGGGGTAGCACAGATACGCAGTATTTT. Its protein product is CASSPSRGGSTDTQYF.

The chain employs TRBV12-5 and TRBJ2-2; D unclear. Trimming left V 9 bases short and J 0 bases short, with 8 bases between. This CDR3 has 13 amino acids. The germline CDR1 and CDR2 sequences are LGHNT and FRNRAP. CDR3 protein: CASTDSNTGELFF. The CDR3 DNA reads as TGTGCTAGCACAGATTCGAACACCGGGGAGCTGTTTTTT.

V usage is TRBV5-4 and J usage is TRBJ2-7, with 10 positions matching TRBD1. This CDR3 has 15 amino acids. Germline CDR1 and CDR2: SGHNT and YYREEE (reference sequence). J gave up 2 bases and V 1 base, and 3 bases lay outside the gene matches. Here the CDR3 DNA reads TGTGCCAGCAGCTTGTCCGGGACAGGGGCCTACGAGCAGTACTTC. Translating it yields CASSLSGTGAYEQYF.

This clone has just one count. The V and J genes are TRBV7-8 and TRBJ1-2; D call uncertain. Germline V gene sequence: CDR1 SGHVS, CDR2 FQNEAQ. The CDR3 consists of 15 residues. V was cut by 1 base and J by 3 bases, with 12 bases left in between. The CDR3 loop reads CASSLGGGIYYGYTF. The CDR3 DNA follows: TGTGCCAGCAGCTTAGGTGGAGGGATTTACTATGGCTACACCTTC.

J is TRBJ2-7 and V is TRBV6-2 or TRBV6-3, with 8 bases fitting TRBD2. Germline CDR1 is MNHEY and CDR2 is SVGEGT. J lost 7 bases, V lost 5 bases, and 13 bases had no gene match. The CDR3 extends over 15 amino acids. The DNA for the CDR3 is TGTGCCAGCAGTCATCGCCGGGGGGGCCGGCGTGAGCAGTACTTC. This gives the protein CASSHRRGGRREQYF.